This T cell receptor (beta chain) was documented in a study of cytomegalovirus exposure and HLA in healthy donors. Whole-study findings and limits: Researchers counted around 160 TCR beta chains as cytomegalovirus-associated. HLA-A and HLA-B allele assignments for most subjects were reportedly predicted accurately using TCR beta sequences.

V was cut by 5 bases and J by 0 bases, with 11 bases left in between. Germline values: CDR1 MNHNS, CDR2 SASEGT. There are 14 residues in the CDR3. The PCR employed 60 Vbeta primers together with 13 Jbeta primers. Produced via immunoSEQ multiplex PCR; TCRdb's table is partial and in-frame only. The table lists about 170,000 clones, under 80% of them singletons. Comments on this clone: The antigen remains unidentified.

This TCR was sampled from a woman in her 50s in good health and CMV-seropositive. The source material was PBMCs. The chain recombines TRBV6-1 with TRBJ2-7, with a tentative D call TRBD1 (6 bases). CDR3 sequence (DNA): TGTGCCAGCAGTCATGACAGGACCTCCTACGAGCAGTACTTC. This gives the protein CASSHDRTSYEQYF.